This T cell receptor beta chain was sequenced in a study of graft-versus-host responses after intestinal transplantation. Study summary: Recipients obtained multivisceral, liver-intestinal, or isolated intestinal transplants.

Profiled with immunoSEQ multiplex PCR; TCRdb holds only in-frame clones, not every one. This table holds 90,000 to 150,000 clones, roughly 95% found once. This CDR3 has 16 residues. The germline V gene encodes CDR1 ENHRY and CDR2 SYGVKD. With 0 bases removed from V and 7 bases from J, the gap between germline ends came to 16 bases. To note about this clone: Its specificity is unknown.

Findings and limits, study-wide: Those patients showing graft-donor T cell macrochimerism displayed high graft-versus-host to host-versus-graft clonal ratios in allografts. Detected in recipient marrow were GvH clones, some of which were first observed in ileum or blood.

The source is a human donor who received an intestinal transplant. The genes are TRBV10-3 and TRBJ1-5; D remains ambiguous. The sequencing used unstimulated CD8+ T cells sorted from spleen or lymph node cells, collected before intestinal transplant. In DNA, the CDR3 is TGTGCCATCAGTGAGTCCATATTAATTTCGGGACAGCCCCAGCATTTT. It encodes CAISESILISGQPQHF.